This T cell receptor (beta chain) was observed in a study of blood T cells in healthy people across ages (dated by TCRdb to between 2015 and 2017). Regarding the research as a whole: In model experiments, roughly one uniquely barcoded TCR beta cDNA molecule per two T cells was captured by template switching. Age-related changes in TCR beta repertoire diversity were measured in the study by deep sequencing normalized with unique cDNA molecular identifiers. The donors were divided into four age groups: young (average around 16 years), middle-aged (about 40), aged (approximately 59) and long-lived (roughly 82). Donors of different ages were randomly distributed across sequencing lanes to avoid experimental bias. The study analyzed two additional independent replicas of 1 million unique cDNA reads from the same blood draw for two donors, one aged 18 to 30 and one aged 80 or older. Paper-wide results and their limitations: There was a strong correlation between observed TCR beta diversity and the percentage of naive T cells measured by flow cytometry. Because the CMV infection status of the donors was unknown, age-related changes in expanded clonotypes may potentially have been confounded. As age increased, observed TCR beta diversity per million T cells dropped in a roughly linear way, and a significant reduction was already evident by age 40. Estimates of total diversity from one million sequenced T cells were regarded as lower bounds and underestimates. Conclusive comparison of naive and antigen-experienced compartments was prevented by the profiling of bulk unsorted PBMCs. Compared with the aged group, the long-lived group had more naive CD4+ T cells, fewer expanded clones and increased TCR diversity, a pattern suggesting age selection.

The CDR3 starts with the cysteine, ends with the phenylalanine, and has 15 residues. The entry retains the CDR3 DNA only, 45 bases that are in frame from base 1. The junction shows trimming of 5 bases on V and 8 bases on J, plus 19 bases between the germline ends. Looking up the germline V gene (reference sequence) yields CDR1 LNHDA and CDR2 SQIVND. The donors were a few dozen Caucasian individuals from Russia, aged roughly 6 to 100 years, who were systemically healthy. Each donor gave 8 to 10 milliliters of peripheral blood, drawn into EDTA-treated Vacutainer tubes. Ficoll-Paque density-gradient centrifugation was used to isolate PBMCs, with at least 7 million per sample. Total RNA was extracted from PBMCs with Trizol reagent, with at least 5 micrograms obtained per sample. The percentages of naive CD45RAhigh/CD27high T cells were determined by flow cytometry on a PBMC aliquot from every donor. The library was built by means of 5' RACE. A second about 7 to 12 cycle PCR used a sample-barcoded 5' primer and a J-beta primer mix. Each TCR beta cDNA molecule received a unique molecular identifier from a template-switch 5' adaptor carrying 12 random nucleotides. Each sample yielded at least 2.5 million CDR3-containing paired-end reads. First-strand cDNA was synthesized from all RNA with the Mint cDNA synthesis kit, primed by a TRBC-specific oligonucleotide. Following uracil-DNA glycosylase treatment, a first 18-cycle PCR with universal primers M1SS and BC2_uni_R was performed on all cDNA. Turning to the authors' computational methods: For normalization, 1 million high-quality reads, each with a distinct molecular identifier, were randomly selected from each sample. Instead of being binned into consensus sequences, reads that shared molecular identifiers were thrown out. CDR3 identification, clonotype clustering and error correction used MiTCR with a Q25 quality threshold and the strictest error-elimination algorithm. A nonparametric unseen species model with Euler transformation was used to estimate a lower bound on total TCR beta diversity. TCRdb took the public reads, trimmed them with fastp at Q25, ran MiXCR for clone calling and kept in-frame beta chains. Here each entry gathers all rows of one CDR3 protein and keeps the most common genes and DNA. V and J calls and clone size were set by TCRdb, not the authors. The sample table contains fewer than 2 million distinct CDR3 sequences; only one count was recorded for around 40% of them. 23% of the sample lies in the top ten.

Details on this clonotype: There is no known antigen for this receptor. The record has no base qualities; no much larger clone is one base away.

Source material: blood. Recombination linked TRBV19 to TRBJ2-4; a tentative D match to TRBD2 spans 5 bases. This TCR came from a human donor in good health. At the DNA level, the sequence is TGTGCCAGTAGTGCGATAGGTGTTCTCGGGGACATTCAGTACTTC. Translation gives CASSAIGVLGDIQYF.